This TCR beta chain stems from a study of Ad26.COV2.S vaccination and SARS-CoV-2 variants. The overall study: A COV1001 Ad26.COV2.S trial-arm participant provided the sample. Administration of Ad26.COV2.S was intramuscular, either once or twice 56 days apart.

This CDR3 has 15 residues. The V end lost 3 bases, the J end lost 4 bases, and 15 bases lay between the germline ends. Germline V lookup: CDR1 SGHVS, CDR2 FQNEAQ. Findings and limits, study-wide: Vaccine and placebo recipients had similar non-spike TCR breadth.

Sequencing was performed with immunoSEQ multiplex PCR; in TCRdb, only in-frame clones are kept and a portion is missing. The sample records about 400,000 clones, about four fifths being singletons. A word on this clone: Its antigen is currently unknown.

Treatment specified: some 20 received Ad26.COV2.S at low or high dose, single or two shots; 5 received placebo; per-sample allocation not given. On day 63 after the first injection, vaccine and placebo recipients gave samples. Expressing Wuhan-strain SARS-CoV-2 spike, an Ad26 vector served as the vaccine. The sequence came from a person between 18 and 59 years old who received the Ad26.COV2.S COVID-19 vaccine or a placebo. This sequence joins TRBV7-8 and TRBJ1-2; a weak D match, TRBD1 (5 bases). This sample comprised peripheral blood, obtained in a trial of Ad26.COV2.S vaccine versus placebo. The DNA of the CDR3 is TGTGCCAGCAGCTTCGCGGGACGTGCGTTCTATGGCTACACCTTC. Translation gives CASSFAGRAFYGYTF.